The TCR beta chain under discussion was sequenced for a study of cytomegalovirus exposure and HLA in healthy donors. Background on the study: The roughly 110 validation repertoires were produced on the same platform as the roughly 670 repertoires of the first cohort. This was reported in a later analysis.

The CDR3 totals 14 residues. V gave up 5 bases and J gave up 7 bases; unmatched junction bases: 5. Per germline, CDR1 KGHSH and CDR2 LQKENI. Sequencing was performed with immunoSEQ multiplex PCR; in TCRdb, only in-frame clones are kept and a portion is missing. The sample carries 150,000 to 200,000 clones, around 80% recorded once. Sequenced sample: PBMCs. The chain recombines TRBV18 with TRBJ1-2; 12 bases are shared with TRBD1. This TCR was recovered from a woman in her twenties or thirties in good health and CMV-seronegative. In DNA, the CDR3 is TGTGCCAGCTCAAGGGACAGGGGGCAAGGTGGCTACACCTTC. This translates into CASSRDRGQGGYTF. Together with reference TRBV18 and TRBJ1-2, the CDR3 gives the full variable domain: NAGVMQNPRHLVRRRGQEARLRCSPMKGHSHVYWYRQLPEEGLKFMVYLQKENIIDESGMPKERFSAEFPKEGPSILRIQQVVRGDSAAYFCASSRDRGQGGYTFGSGTRLTVV.